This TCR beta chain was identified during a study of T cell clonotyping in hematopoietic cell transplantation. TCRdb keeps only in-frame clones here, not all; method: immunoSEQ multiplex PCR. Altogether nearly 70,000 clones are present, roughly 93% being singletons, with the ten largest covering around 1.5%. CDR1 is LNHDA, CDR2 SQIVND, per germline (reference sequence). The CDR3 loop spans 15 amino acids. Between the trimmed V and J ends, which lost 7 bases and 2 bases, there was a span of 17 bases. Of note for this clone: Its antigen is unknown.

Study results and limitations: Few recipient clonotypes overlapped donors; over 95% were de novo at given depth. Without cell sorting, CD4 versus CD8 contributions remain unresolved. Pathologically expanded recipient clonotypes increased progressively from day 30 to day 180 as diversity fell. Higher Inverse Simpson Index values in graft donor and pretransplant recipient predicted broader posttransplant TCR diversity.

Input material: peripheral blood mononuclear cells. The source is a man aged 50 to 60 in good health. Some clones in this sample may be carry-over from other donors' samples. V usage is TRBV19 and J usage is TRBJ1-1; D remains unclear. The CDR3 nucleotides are TGTGCCAGTACCTCCGGTGGGCCAGCAAACACTGAAGCTTTCTTT. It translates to CASTSGGPANTEAFF.